These 18 T cell receptor beta chains were all obtained from the same sample, sequenced in a study of beta chain features in type 1 diabetes. Reverse transcribing all isolated RNA meant expressed TCRB transcripts were sequenced. Sequencing was performed with immunoSEQ multiplex PCR; in TCRdb, only in-frame clones are kept and a portion is missing. The repertoire has hundreds of thousands of clones, over 14% of them found once; the top ten carry roughly 0.015%. Findings and caveats of the study: Type 1 diabetes patients had moderately but significantly shorter TCRB CDR3s in all four CD4+ subsets.

No antigen has been assigned to these receptors. Source material: naive CD4+ T cells from blood. These receptors came from a man younger than 35 with type 1 diabetes.

This clone was counted only a few times. This chain links TRBV5-6 with TRBJ2-4; possible D gene TRBD1, 6 bases. Germline lookup yields CDR1 SGHDT and CDR2 YYEEEE. V was shortened by 0 bases and J by 0 bases, with 13 bases between the two germline ends. The CDR3 spans 17 residues. The CDR3 DNA is TGTGCCAGCAGCTTGGGTTTGGACAGCTTAGCCAAAAACATTCAGTACTTC. Translation: CASSLGLDSLAKNIQYF.

The chain has TRBV21-1 and TRBJ1-5. TRBV21-1 is marked as a pseudogene. The CDR3 is 15 residues long. The CDR3 loop reads CASSKRGGFNQPQHF. The CDR3 nucleotides read TGTGCCAGCAGCAAAAGGGGGGGGTTCAATCAGCCCCAGCATTTT.

This clone turned up a few times. The chain links TRBV28 to TRBJ2-7, with 9 bases fitting TRBD1. The CDR3 has 12 residues. Germline CDR1 MDHEN, CDR2 SYDVKM. J lost 5 bases, V lost 6 bases, and 2 bases had no gene match. In nucleotides, the CDR3 is TGTGCCAGCAGAGGACAGGGGAACGAGCAGTACTTC. This encodes CASRGQGNEQYF.

This clone was seen more than once but under ten times. This chain uses TRBV29-1 with TRBJ1-2; D uncertain. The CDR3 is 15 residues long. Germline V gene lookup returns CDR1 SQVTM and CDR2 ANQGSEA. Trimming pared 1 base from V and 5 bases from J, leaving 17 bases between. CDR3 in DNA: TGCAGCGTTGAAGGATTCCTGAAGACTGCGTATGGCTACACCTTC. Its translation: CSVEGFLKTAYGYTF.

The CDR3 loop reads CASIRQGSNEQFF. In nucleotides, the CDR3 is TGTGCCAGTATCCGACAGGGGAGTAATGAGCAGTTCTTC. The chain combines TRBV19 with TRBJ2-1; 8 bases fit TRBD1. Trimming removed 7 bases from V and 7 bases from J; junction bases left unmatched: 6. Germline CDR1 reads LNHDA; CDR2 reads SQIVND (reference sequence). CDR3 length: 13 residues.

J is TRBJ2-2 and V is TRBV28; TRBD1 matches at 9 bases. The CDR3 loop spans 15 amino acids. Germline CDR1 is MDHEN and CDR2 is SYDVKM. J lost 3 bases, V lost 6 bases, and 5 bases had no gene match. In DNA, the CDR3 is TGTGCCAGCAGAACAGGGGGCAAGTACACCGGGGAGCTGTTTTTT. Translating gives CASRTGGKYTGELFF. The full variable domain, rest sourced from reference TRBV28 and TRBJ2-2, is DVKVTQSSRYLVKRTGEKVFLECVQDMDHENMFWYRQDPGLGLRLIYFSYDVKMKEKGDIPEGYSVSREKKERFSLILESASTNQTSMYLCASRTGGKYTGELFFGEGSRLTVL.

V and J are TRBV6-5 and TRBJ1-2; D not certain. V was pared by 6 bases and J by 2 bases, with 10 bases between. CDR1 and CDR2 from the germline V gene are MNHEY and SVGAGI. This CDR3 region has 13 residues. The CDR3 loop reads CASRVRANYGYTF. As DNA, the CDR3 is TGTGCCAGCAGGGTGCGGGCGAACTATGGCTACACCTTC.

This clone showed up just a few times. CDR3 coding DNA: TGCAGTGCTAGATCCAGAGGAGGCTACACCTTC. Residues: CSARSRGGYTF. The V and J genes are TRBV20-1 and TRBJ1-2, with D unresolved. This CDR3 region has 11 residues. From germline, CDR1 is DFQATT and CDR2 SNEGSKA (reference sequence). V was trimmed by 2 bases and J by 8 bases, leaving 9 bases between them.

This chain links TRBV11-2 with TRBJ2-4; D might be TRBD2 (7 bases). V shed 1 base and J shed 7 bases, with 14 bases lying between them. Looked up from germline, CDR1 is SGHAT and CDR2 is FQNNGV. The CDR3 extends over 15 amino acids. CDR3 coding DNA: TGTGCCAGCAGCTTAGTGACGGGGGGCAGGAACATTCAGTACTTC. Protein product: CASSLVTGGRNIQYF.

The chain carries TRBV28 and TRBJ2-1, with 12 bases identical to TRBD2. CDR1 MDHEN and CDR2 SYDVKM come from the germline V gene. This CDR3 is built from 15 residues. V trimming: 4 bases; J trimming: 8 bases; junction bases outside the gene matches: 6. This chain's CDR3 is CASSSSGRAHDEQFF. DNA of the CDR3: TGTGCCAGCAGTTCTAGCGGGAGGGCCCACGATGAGCAGTTCTTC.

This chain uses TRBV27 with TRBJ2-1; TRBD2 aligns across 7 bases. Per the germline V gene, CDR1 is MNHEY and CDR2 is SMNVEV (reference sequence). Trimming took 0 bases from V and 3 from J; bases not matched to a gene: 5. The CDR3 runs 16 residues. CDR3 residues: CASSLSLGGVYNEQFF. CDR3 nucleotide sequence: TGTGCCAGCAGTTTATCTTTGGGGGGGGTCTACAATGAGCAGTTCTTC.

Written as DNA, the CDR3 is TGTGCCAGCAGCTTAGCTGGGGAGGATGGCTACACCTTC. Its translation: CASSLAGEDGYTF. V is TRBV7-9 and J is TRBJ1-2; no firm D call. CDR1 and CDR2 from the germline V gene are SEHNR and FQNEAQ (reference sequence). Trimming shortened V by 0 bases and J by 6 bases, and 8 bases separated the two germline ends. The CDR3 loop spans 13 amino acids.

J is TRBJ2-5 and V is TRBV5-6; 7 bases match TRBD1. In germline, CDR1 is SGHDT, CDR2 YYEEEE. This CDR3 is built from 14 residues. V dropped 2 bases and J dropped 5; count of bases not matched to a gene: 6. The CDR3 DNA sequence: TGTGCCAGCAGCTTACCGACAGGGTACGAGACCCAGTACTTC. It specifies CASSLPTGYETQYF.

This chain links TRBV11-2 with TRBJ2-7; D unresolved. V was cut by 5 bases and J by 3 bases, with 5 bases left in between. The CDR3 extends over 11 amino acids. Per germline, CDR1 SGHAT and CDR2 FQNNGV. CDR3 in DNA: TGTGCCAGCAGCATGTACTACGAGCAGTACTTC. Encoded protein: CASSMYYEQYF.

This clone was observed a handful of times. This sequence joins TRBV14 and TRBJ2-1; TRBD1 matches 11 bases. This CDR3 region has 15 residues. In germline, CDR1 is SGHDN, CDR2 FVKESK. The trim removed 5 bases at V and 7 bases at J, leaving 7 bases unmatched. The CDR3 bases are TGTGCCAGCAGCTCGCGGACAGGGGGCCAGAATGAGCAGTTCTTC. Protein product: CASSSRTGGQNEQFF.

The V gene is TRBV5-6, the J gene TRBJ2-2, with D possibly TRBD2 on 6 matching bases. V was trimmed by 0 bases and J by 4 bases, leaving 16 bases between them. This CDR3 has 17 amino acids. From germline, CDR1 is SGHDT and CDR2 YYEEEE. The CDR3: CASSLAGTGLLTGELFF. In nucleotides, the CDR3 is TGTGCCAGCAGCTTGGCCGGAACGGGACTGCTCACCGGGGAGCTGTTTTTT. The full variable domain, with the rest looked up from reference TRBV5-6 and TRBJ2-2, is DAGVTQSPTHLIKTRGQQVTLRCSPKSGHDTVSWYQQALGQGPQFIFQYYEEEERQRGNFPDRFSGHQFPNYSSELNVNALLLGDSALYLCASSLAGTGLLTGELFFGEGSRLTVL.

This clone was seen a handful of times. V is TRBV13 and J is TRBJ2-1; 10 bases agree with TRBD2. Germline V CDR1 and CDR2: PRHDT, FYEKMQ (reference sequence). Trimming at V came to 3 bases and at J to 4 bases, leaving 3 bases not matched to a gene. This CDR3 has 15 residues. The CDR3 loop is CASSFSSGSYNEQFF. The DNA of the CDR3 is TGTGCCAGCAGCTTTTCTAGCGGGAGTTACAATGAGCAGTTCTTC.

The chain recombines TRBV5-1 with TRBJ1-1; 9 bases agree with TRBD1. Germline loops: CDR1 SGHRS, CDR2 YFSETQ. The CDR3 contains 16 residues. Unmatched junction bases numbered 7, after V lost 0 bases and J lost 4 bases. CDR3 in DNA: TGCGCCAGCAGCTTGGCGGACAGGGGTACGAGCACTGAAGCTTTCTTT. Translated, it gives CASSLADRGTSTEAFF. Full variable domain (outside the CDR3, taken from reference TRBV5-1 and TRBJ1-1): KAGVTQTPRYLIKTRGQQVTLSCSPISGHRSVSWYQQTPGQGLQFLFEYFSETQRNKGNFPGRFSGRQFSNSRSEMNVSTLELGDSALYLCASSLADRGTSTEAFFGQGTRLTVV.